Listed below are T cell receptor beta chains from one sample, sequenced in a study of T-cell memory formation after mild COVID-19. Each CDR3 protein gets one entry after TCRdb re-called the 5' RACE reads with MiXCR. The sample has some 320,000 distinct CDR3 sequences; more than 15% are singletons. The specimen sequenced was PBMCs or a T cell subset sorted from them (not recorded which). Every receptor here comes from a man between 18 and 29 years old who had mild COVID-19 (a few samples of this study predate the infection). Cell type and time point are not known. Both conserved end residues are part of each CDR3. The order of the fields is D gene, clone size, J gene, V gene, CDR3 protein, CDR3 DNA. A D gene is named only where the DNA matches it firmly. Size tells how often a clone was seen (once, few, many) or the class of an expanded clone, and some rows leave it out.

d_gene: .; abundance: few; j_gene: TRBJ2-1; v_gene: TRBV3-1; CDR3aa: CASSPPGRDNEQFF; CDR3nt: TGTGCCAGCAGCCCCCCGGGAAGGGACAATGAGCAGTTCTTC
d_gene: .; abundance: few; j_gene: TRBJ1-2; v_gene: TRBV5-4; CDR3aa: CASSLDAVQGSYGYTF; CDR3nt: TGTGCCAGCAGCTTGGATGCTGTACAGGGAAGCTATGGCTACACCTTC
d_gene: TRBD1; abundance: few; j_gene: TRBJ1-6; v_gene: TRBV4-2; CDR3aa: CASSQQGQGVRPLHF; CDR3nt: TGTGCCAGCAGCCAACAGGGACAGGGGGTTCGACCCCTCCACTTT
d_gene: TRBD2; abundance: few; j_gene: TRBJ2-5; v_gene: TRBV12-3/TRBV12-4; CDR3aa: CASSSGLARLETQYF; CDR3nt: TGTGCCAGCAGCTCGGGACTAGCGCGGCTGGAGACCCAGTACTTC
d_gene: TRBD1; abundance: few; j_gene: TRBJ2-2; v_gene: TRBV5-1; CDR3aa: CASSPETGTGELFF; CDR3nt: TGCGCCAGCAGTCCTGAGACAGGGACCGGGGAGCTGTTTTTT
d_gene: .; abundance: .; j_gene: TRBJ2-2; v_gene: TRBV30; CDR3aa: CAWSLKYRNTGVLFF; CDR3nt: TGTGCCTGGAGTTTGAAGTACAGGAACACCGGGGTGCTGTTTTTT
d_gene: TRBD1; abundance: .; j_gene: TRBJ2-7; v_gene: TRBV20-1; CDR3aa: CSALRTGQAPYEQYF; CDR3nt: TGCAGTGCTCTAAGAACGGGACAGGCTCCCTACGAGCAGTACTTC
d_gene: .; abundance: few; j_gene: TRBJ1-4; v_gene: TRBV29-1; CDR3aa: CSVADRSFREKLFF; CDR3nt: TGCAGCGTGGCGGACAGAAGCTTCCGGGAAAAACTGTTTTTT
d_gene: .; abundance: .; j_gene: TRBJ2-2; v_gene: TRBV19; CDR3aa: CASSMPGDTGELFF; CDR3nt: TGTGCCAGTAGTATGCCGGGGGACACCGGGGAGCTGTTTTTT
d_gene: .; abundance: .; j_gene: TRBJ2-1; v_gene: TRBV20-1; CDR3aa: CSASPLDSYNEQFF; CDR3nt: TGCAGTGCTAGCCCACTCGACTCTTACAATGAGCAGTTCTTC
d_gene: .; abundance: .; j_gene: TRBJ1-1; v_gene: TRBV10-3; CDR3aa: CATSDSPNTEAFF; CDR3nt: TGTGCCACATCGGACAGCCCGAACACTGAAGCTTTCTTT
d_gene: TRBD1; abundance: few; j_gene: TRBJ2-7; v_gene: TRBV12-3/TRBV12-4; CDR3aa: CASSFTGASYEQYF; CDR3nt: TGTGCCAGCAGTTTTACAGGGGCCTCCTACGAGCAGTACTTC
d_gene: .; abundance: few; j_gene: TRBJ2-2; v_gene: TRBV4-1; CDR3aa: CASSQAQNTGELFF; CDR3nt: TGCGCCAGCAGCCAAGCCCAGAACACCGGGGAGCTGTTTTTT
d_gene: .; abundance: few; j_gene: TRBJ2-2; v_gene: TRBV7-2; CDR3aa: CASSSSYGGTGELFF; CDR3nt: TGTGCCAGCAGCAGTTCGTATGGGGGGACCGGGGAGCTGTTTTTT
d_gene: TRBD1; abundance: many; j_gene: TRBJ2-3; v_gene: TRBV10-3; CDR3aa: CATLGQAADTQYF; CDR3nt: TGTGCCACCTTGGGACAGGCGGCGGATACGCAGTATTTT
d_gene: .; abundance: .; j_gene: TRBJ2-3; v_gene: TRBV7-2; CDR3aa: CASSRGGDTQYF; CDR3nt: TGTGCCAGCAGCCGCGGCGGGGATACGCAGTATTTT
d_gene: .; abundance: .; j_gene: TRBJ2-3; v_gene: TRBV29-1; CDR3aa: CSVPGLGLDTQYF; CDR3nt: TGCAGCGTTCCCGGGCTAGGGTTGGATACGCAGTATTTT
d_gene: TRBD1; abundance: .; j_gene: TRBJ1-1; v_gene: TRBV9; CDR3aa: CASSAPGQGNTEAFF; CDR3nt: TGTGCCAGCAGCGCACCGGGACAGGGGAACACTGAAGCTTTCTTT
d_gene: .; abundance: few; j_gene: TRBJ2-1; v_gene: TRBV3-1; CDR3aa: CASSPRRQGWEQFF; CDR3nt: TGTGCCAGCAGTCCGCGTAGGCAGGGTTGGGAGCAGTTCTTC
d_gene: .; abundance: .; j_gene: TRBJ2-6; v_gene: TRBV5-1; CDR3aa: CASSSNRAGANVLTF; CDR3nt: TGCGCCAGCAGCTCGAACAGGGCTGGGGCCAACGTCCTGACTTTC
d_gene: .; abundance: many; j_gene: TRBJ1-6; v_gene: TRBV7-2; CDR3aa: CASSLGNSPLHF; CDR3nt: TGTGCCAGCAGCTTAGGGAATTCACCCCTCCACTTT
d_gene: .; abundance: .; j_gene: TRBJ1-2; v_gene: TRBV11-2; CDR3aa: CASSTRDGNYGYTF; CDR3nt: TGTGCCAGCAGTACCCGGGACGGTAACTATGGCTACACCTTC
d_gene: TRBD2; abundance: many; j_gene: TRBJ2-1; v_gene: TRBV19; CDR3aa: CASSIGSSGGARGNEQFF; CDR3nt: TGTGCCAGTAGTATAGGGTCCAGCGGGGGGGCCCGGGGGAATGAGCAGTTCTTC
d_gene: .; abundance: .; j_gene: TRBJ1-2; v_gene: TRBV27; CDR3aa: CASFVRANYGYTF; CDR3nt: TGTGCCAGCTTCGTCCGAGCTAACTATGGCTACACCTTC
d_gene: .; abundance: many; j_gene: TRBJ2-3; v_gene: TRBV7-8; CDR3aa: CASSLGRIDTQYF; CDR3nt: TGTGCCAGCAGCTTAGGTCGGATCGATACGCAGTATTTT
d_gene: .; abundance: .; j_gene: TRBJ2-3; v_gene: TRBV5-5; CDR3aa: CASSPLTGAPTDTQYF; CDR3nt: TGTGCCAGCAGCCCCCTGACGGGAGCCCCCACAGATACGCAGTATTTT
d_gene: TRBD1; abundance: .; j_gene: TRBJ1-3; v_gene: TRBV29-1; CDR3aa: CSVSRTGGGRNTIYF; CDR3nt: TGCAGCGTCTCCCGGACAGGGGGTGGAAGAAACACCATATATTTT